This T cell receptor beta chain was retrieved from a study of cytomegalovirus exposure and HLA in healthy donors. A remark on this clone: Antigen unknown.

With 60 Vbeta and 13 Jbeta primers, the PCR was carried out. Measured with immunoSEQ multiplex PCR; TCRdb has only the in-frame clones, and not every one. The data contain roughly 200,000 clones, 79% of them singletons. Overall study findings and caveats: Later findings reportedly placed an Asian-associated ancestry cluster below the roughly 690-donor mean for N-insertions.

Sequencing was performed on PBMCs. This clonotype was obtained from a woman in her thirties or forties in good health and CMV-seronegative.

Here the CDR3 DNA reads TGCGCCAGCAGCCATTCTAGTTTGGGCTACGAGCAGTACTTC. Translation: CASSHSSLGYEQYF. The chain is built from TRBV4-3 and TRBJ2-7; D unclear. The CDR3 spans 14 residues. In germline, CDR1 is LGHNA, CDR2 YSLEER. Between the trimmed V and J ends, which lost 3 bases and 3 bases, there was a span of 12 bases.